This T cell receptor (beta chain) is drawn from a study of beta chain features in type 1 diabetes. Findings and limits, study-wide: Researchers report that Type 1 diabetes patients had moderately but significantly shorter TCRB CDR3s across all four CD4+ subsets.

As every portion of the isolated RNA was reverse transcribed, the sequencing read expressed TCRB transcripts. There were millions of reads on average in the naive, central memory and regulatory T cell samples. The repertoire was sequenced with immunoSEQ multiplex PCR; TCRdb's copy has only in-frame clones and lacks some. The data contain 600,000 or so clones, around 12% of them singletons. Concerning this clone: What it binds is not known.

Trimming took 0 bases from V and 4 from J; bases not matched to a gene: 3. There are 15 residues in the CDR3. Germline lookup yields CDR1 ENHRY and CDR2 SYGVKD. The V gene is TRBV10-3, the J gene TRBJ2-3; 8 nucleotides agree with TRBD2. The TCR sequence derives from a young man with type 1 diabetes. Sequencing was carried out using naive CD4+ T cells from blood. CDR3: CAISESLAGPDTQYF. The CDR3 bases are TGTGCCATCAGTGAGTCCCTAGCGGGCCCAGATACGCAGTATTTT.